The 10 T cell receptor beta chains given below trace back to one sample, sequenced in a study of shared clonotypes between healthy human individuals. Terminally differentiated effector memory CD45RA+ cells were excluded by CCR7 positive selection of CD45RO-negative cells. Method: immunoSEQ multiplex PCR; TCRdb's copy keeps in-frame clones and lacks some. The repertoire has about 700,000 clones, roughly 94% of them found once; the top ten carry roughly 22%. Source material: naive CD8+ T cells sorted from blood. Receptor source: a man aged 25-45 years in good health.

The chain combines TRBV5-6 with TRBJ2-6, with 10 bases lining up with TRBD2. CDR3 length equals 17 residues. V shed 4 bases, J shed 0 bases, and the junction held 4 bases outside the gene matches. From germline, CDR1 is SGHDT and CDR2 YYEEEE. DNA for the CDR3: TGTGCCAGCAGCGGGCTAGCGGGAGTCTCTGGGGCCAACGTCCTGACTTTC. This codes for CASSGLAGVSGANVLTF.

This clone has a single count. Within the sample, other DNA sequences also encode this same CDR3. V usage is TRBV27 and J usage is TRBJ2-3, with no clear D. CDR1 and CDR2 from the germline V gene are MNHEY and SMNVEV (reference sequence). V dropped 6 bases and J dropped 6 bases, with 10 bases sitting between them. The CDR3 is 12 residues long. CDR3 nucleotide sequence: TGTGCCAGCAGCCCCACCCTGGATACGCAGTATTTT. Translated: CASSPTLDTQYF.

The V call is TRBV11-2, the J call TRBJ2-1; 9 bases match TRBD1. CDR1 SGHAT and CDR2 FQNNGV come from the germline V gene. This CDR3 spans 15 amino acids. V dropped 5 bases and J dropped 3; count of bases not matched to a gene: 5. CDR3 sequence: CASSLRDRVYNEQFF. For the CDR3, the DNA is TGTGCCAGCAGCCTCCGGGACAGGGTCTACAATGAGCAGTTCTTC.

The chain uses TRBV27 and TRBJ2-1; D might be TRBD2 (6 bases). The CDR3 runs 14 residues. Trimming removed 6 bases from V and 4 bases from J, with 13 bases in between. Germline V gene lookup returns CDR1 MNHEY and CDR2 SMNVEV (reference sequence). CDR3 in DNA: TGTGCCAGCAGCCTGGGGGGTATTTACAATGAGCAGTTCTTC. Encoded protein: CASSLGGIYNEQFF.

This clone was recorded once. The chain's CDR3 is CASSSTSGSTGELFF. DNA of the CDR3: TGTGCCAGCAGCTCCACTAGCGGGAGCACCGGGGAGCTGTTTTTT. This chain joins TRBV11-2 and TRBJ2-2; 11 bases fit TRBD2. CDR1 is SGHAT, CDR2 FQNNGV, per germline. V shed 4 bases, J shed 4 bases, and the junction held 2 bases outside the gene matches. The length of the CDR3 is 15 residues.

V usage is TRBV11-2 and J usage is TRBJ2-1, with D tentatively TRBD1 (6 bases). V lost 1 base and J 4 bases, leaving 11 bases between the germline ends. This CDR3 has 15 amino acids. The germline V gene has CDR1 SGHAT and CDR2 FQNNGV. This CDR3 reads CASSLANREYNEQFF. The CDR3 nucleotides read TGTGCCAGCAGCTTAGCAAACAGGGAGTACAATGAGCAGTTCTTC.

The chain joins TRBV27 to TRBJ1-1; 8 bases align to TRBD1. CDR3 length: 18 residues. V lost 6 bases, J lost 4 bases, and 19 bases stayed unmatched. Germline V gives CDR1 MNHEY, CDR2 SMNVEV (reference sequence). Here the CDR3 DNA reads TGTGCCAGCAGCCCTATGCCGGGACAGGCCCGTGGGGCCACTGAAGCTTTCTTT. Amino acids: CASSPMPGQARGATEAFF.

This chain connects TRBV6-6 to TRBJ2-2; D is ambiguous. The V gene lost 0 bases and the J gene lost 4 bases, with 9 bases spanning the gap. This CDR3 is built from 15 residues. The germline V gene has CDR1 MNHNY and CDR2 SVGAGI (reference sequence). The CDR3 spells CASSYSFSSTGELFF. CDR3 nucleotides: TGTGCCAGCAGTTACTCTTTCTCCTCCACCGGGGAGCTGTTTTTT.

The CDR3 sequence: CAAGDQLANEQFF. The DNA of the CDR3 is TGTGCCGCTGGGGATCAATTGGCCAATGAGCAGTTCTTC. The chain has TRBV30 and TRBJ2-1; unclear D gene. The length of the CDR3 is 13 residues. The germline V gene has CDR1 GTSNPN and CDR2 SVGIG (reference sequence). The V end was cut by 8 bases, the J end by 6 bases, with 17 bases between. Combining the CDR3 with reference TRBV30 and TRBJ2-1 gives the whole variable domain SQTIHQWPATLVQPVGSPLSLECTVEGTSNPNLYWYRQAAGRGLQLLFYSVGIGQISSEVPQNLSASRPQDRQFILSSKKLLLSDSGFYLCAAGDQLANEQFFGPGTRLTVL.

V usage is TRBV29-1 and J usage is TRBJ2-3; 8 nucleotides match TRBD2. The V and J ends lost 0 bases and 2 bases, in that order; junction bases with no gene match: 10. Germline V gene sequence: CDR1 SQVTM, CDR2 ANQGSEA. This CDR3 spans 17 amino acids. CDR3 amino acids: CSVEDLHLAGDTDTQYF. The DNA of the CDR3 is TGCAGCGTTGAAGATCTTCATCTAGCGGGTGACACAGATACGCAGTATTTT.